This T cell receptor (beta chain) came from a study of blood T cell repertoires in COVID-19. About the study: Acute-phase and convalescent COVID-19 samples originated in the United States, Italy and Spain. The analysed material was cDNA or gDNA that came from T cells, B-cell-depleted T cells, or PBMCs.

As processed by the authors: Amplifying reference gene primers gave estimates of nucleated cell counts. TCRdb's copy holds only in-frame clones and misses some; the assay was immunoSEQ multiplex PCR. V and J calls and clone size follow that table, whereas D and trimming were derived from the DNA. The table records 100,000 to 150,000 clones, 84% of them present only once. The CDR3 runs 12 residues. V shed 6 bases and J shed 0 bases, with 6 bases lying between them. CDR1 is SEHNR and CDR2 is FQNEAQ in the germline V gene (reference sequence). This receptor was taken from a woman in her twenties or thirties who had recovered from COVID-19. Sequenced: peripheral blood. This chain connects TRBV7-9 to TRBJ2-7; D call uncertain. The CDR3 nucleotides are TGTGCCAGCAGTTTCAGCTCCTACGAGCAGTACTTC. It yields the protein CASSFSSYEQYF.